This T cell receptor beta chain came from a study of T cell repertoires in cytomegalovirus infection. For the study at large: Peptides in the study included HLA-C-restricted and HLA-B-restricted CMV epitopes.

Germline V CDR1 and CDR2: SGDLS, YYNGEE. V was clipped by 0 bases and J by 4 bases, with 10 bases between them. The CDR3 has 14 amino acids. One entry per CDR3 protein, called by TCRdb with MiXCR from the reads. The sample holds some 500,000 distinct CDR3 sequences; 40% are singletons and the top ten take 48%. Points on this clonotype: Its matching antigen is unknown.

Points from the study as a whole: Frequencies of public TCR beta families were cumulated, and this identified carriers of CMV plus the relevant HLA. HLA-C-restricted TCR beta clonotypes specific for CMV led the ex vivo response.

The chain joins TRBV9 to TRBJ2-5, with D perhaps TRBD2 (7 bases). The sample consisted of cultured PBMCs, taken from culture after CMV antigen stimulation. The TCR was taken from a human donor in good health (CMV status not recorded). Some clones in this sample may be carry-over from other donors' samples. The CDR3 DNA is TGTGCCAGCAGCGTAGAGGGGGGGGGAGAGACCCAGTACTTC. This encodes CASSVEGGGETQYF.